This T cell receptor beta chain was captured by sequencing in a study of T cells expressing NK-cell markers. Across the whole study: Seropositivity for HCMV was found in seven of the eight sequenced donors, with one seronegative.

TCRdb re-called the 5' RACE reads; every CDR3 protein appears as one record, without DNA. This sample lists approximately 420,000 distinct CDR3 sequences; its ten largest clones have about 10%. Overall study findings and caveats: NKG2C+ dominant clonotype frequencies in six donors were roughly 1.0-7.5% of CD8+ T cells. Leadership of the CD3+CD56-NKG2C+ fraction also belonged to these clonotypes in several donors.

A word on this clonotype: Antigen: not known.

The CDR3 runs 13 residues. The germline V gene encodes CDR1 SQVTM and CDR2 ANQGSEA. The sequence derives from a woman in her 50s in good health. The chain couples TRBV29-1 to TRBJ2-3; TCRdb indicates TRBD2, and absent DNA this call remains unverified. Sequencing was performed on blood T cells: a sorted CD56 or NKG2C T cell subset, CD4+ or CD8+ T cells, or bulk PBMC T cells (not recorded which). The CDR3 here is CSAGSPLGDTQYF.